Below, 6 T cell receptor beta chains from the same sample are listed, as sequenced in a study of blood T cell repertoires in COVID-19 (dated by TCRdb to 2020 to 2022). The library was made by the immunoSEQ multiplex PCR assay. In its TCRdb copy, this immuneACCESS table keeps in-frame sequences only and misses some clones. Where compared with another copy, unresolved V genes explain less than half of these, and the others have no known cause. In this sample the table shows some 210,000 clones, approximately 88% of which occur a single time. The biggest ten clones account for 10% to 13% of the sample. Material: PBMCs or T cells enriched from blood (not recorded which). The origin of the receptors is a man aged 18 to 29 with acute COVID-19.

The CDR3, as DNA: TGTGCCAGCAGCCGTCAGGACTCTATGGGCGGGGAGCTGTTTTTT. It codes for CASSRQDSMGGELFF. This chain links TRBV28 with TRBJ2-2, with D possibly matching TRBD2 (5 bases). There are 15 residues in the CDR3. Trimming took off 6 bases at V and 7 bases at J, with 18 bases between the two ends. Germline V CDR1 and CDR2: MDHEN, SYDVKM.

This clone was observed a few times. V is TRBV4-3 and J is TRBJ2-7; 8 nucleotides line up with TRBD2. Germline assignment: CDR1 LGHNA and CDR2 YSLEER. The CDR3 loop spans 16 amino acids. The V gene end was trimmed by 0 bases and the J gene end by 5 bases; junction bases not matched to a gene: 9. CDR3 loop: CASSQEGTSRGDEQYF. DNA for the CDR3: TGCGCCAGCAGCCAAGAAGGGACTAGTAGGGGGGACGAGCAGTACTTC.

DNA for the CDR3: TGTGCCAGTATGTGGACAGGGGGTAGCAATCAGCCCCAGCATTTT. Translating it yields CASMWTGGSNQPQHF. The chain uses TRBV19 and TRBJ1-5; 10 bases align to TRBD1. Germline CDR1 reads LNHDA; CDR2 reads SQIVND (reference sequence). The trim removed 7 bases at V and 0 bases at J, leaving 3 bases unmatched. The CDR3 sequence is 15 residues long.

This clone has only a few counts. Other DNA variants within this sample encode the same CDR3. This rearrangement joins TRBV2 to TRBJ2-7, with D uncertain. Trimming shortened V by 5 bases and J by 3 bases, and 5 bases separated the two germline ends. This CDR3 is 11 amino acids long. CDR1 is SNHLY, CDR2 FYNNEI, per germline. CDR3 DNA sequence: TGTGCCAGCAGTCTGAGCTACGAGCAGTACTTC. Its protein product is CASSLSYEQYF.

V gene TRBV5-6 combines with J gene TRBJ1-2; a possible D gene is TRBD1 (6 bases). Per germline, CDR1 SGHDT and CDR2 YYEEEE. This CDR3 contains 15 residues. Trimming cost V 0 bases and J 8 bases, with 17 bases left between them. The CDR3 spells CASSLAGTSPGGYTF. The CDR3 DNA sequence: TGTGCCAGCAGCTTGGCCGGGACATCCCCCGGAGGCTACACCTTC. The whole variable domain, filled in from reference TRBV5-6 and TRBJ1-2, reads DAGVTQSPTHLIKTRGQQVTLRCSPKSGHDTVSWYQQALGQGPQFIFQYYEEEERQRGNFPDRFSGHQFPNYSSELNVNALLLGDSALYLCASSLAGTSPGGYTFGSGTRLTVV.

V gene TRBV27 combines with J gene TRBJ2-7, with TRBD2 identical over 8 bases. In germline, CDR1 is MNHEY, CDR2 SMNVEV (reference sequence). The junction had 14 bases not matched to a gene; V was cut back by 6 bases and J by 7 bases. The CDR3 consists of 15 residues. CDR3 bases: TGTGCCAGCAGCACGACCGGAGGAGCGGGAGAAGAGCAGTACTTC. Encoded protein: CASSTTGGAGEEQYF.